This T cell receptor beta chain came from a study of cytotoxic CD8 clonotypes in ibrutinib-treated CLL. For the study at large: Sequenced samples delivered averages of roughly 250,000 productive templates and around 94,000 productive rearrangements. Study conclusions and caveats: Sustained-remission and progressing patients' sampling times differed.

Concerning this clone itself: Its antigen is still unknown.

Germline V CDR1 and CDR2: LNHDA, SQIVND (reference sequence). This CDR3 has 14 residues. Trimming at V came to 7 bases and at J to 2 bases, leaving 8 bases not matched to a gene. The method was immunoSEQ multiplex PCR; TCRdb's version includes in-frame clones alone and lacks a portion of them. The repertoire holds roughly 23,000 clones, with around 70% as singletons. J is TRBJ2-7 and V is TRBV19, with TRBD1 identical over 7 bases. The clonotype comes from a human donor with chronic lymphocytic leukemia. The material was PBMCs, obtained before ibrutinib treatment. The CDR3 region is CASTQQGRPYEQYF. The CDR3 DNA is TGTGCCAGTACCCAACAGGGGCGCCCCTACGAGCAGTACTTC. The entire variable domain, with the rest obtained from reference TRBV19 and TRBJ2-7, is as follows: DGGITQSPKYLFRKEGQNVTLSCEQNLNHDAMYWYRQDPGQGLRLIYYSQIVNDFQKGDIAEGYSVSREKKESFPLTVTSAQKNPTAFYLCASTQQGRPYEQYFGPGTRLTVT.